This T cell receptor beta chain was sequenced during a study of blood T cell repertoires in COVID-19 (dated by TCRdb to about 2020). The study in broad terms: Samples covering the acute and convalescent phases of COVID-19 were provided by collaborators in the United States, Italy and Spain. The material from the prospective study consisted of cDNA or gDNA derived from T cells, B-cell-depleted T cells, or PBMCs. Subjects who had been exposed to COVID-19, were actively infected with it, or had recovered from it provided the deeply sampled blood TCRbeta repertoires that made up the dataset. A freely available public database, intended as a resource for researchers studying the immune response to SARS-CoV-2, is where the repertoires were released. Samples were obtained from the ongoing ImmuneRACE study (first 160 participants) and from 1,200 or so subjects provided by 6 global collaborators. Nearly every sample came with metadata listing a de-identified subject ID, COVID-19 status, age in years and sex. Where HLA class I and class II types were available, the types were taken from metadata supplied by the sample provider, not from assay-based typing.

Germline trimming: 1 base from V, 4 bases from J; junction bases outside gene matches: 10. Reading from cysteine to phenylalanine, the CDR3 counts 17 amino acids. Only the CDR3 DNA is retained, 51 bases long and in frame from the first base. CDR1 and CDR2 were assigned from the germline V gene as SNHLY and FYNNEI. Collaborating institutions collected whole blood in K2EDTA tubes following their own protocols. For TCRbeta analysis, collaborators shipped samples as frozen whole blood, isolated PBMCs, or DNA extracted from either of those sample types. In regard to this clone: What this receptor recognizes is not known. No qualities accompany the bases; no much larger clone lies one base away.

TCRbeta CDR3 regions were amplified from genomic DNA using the immunoSEQ Assay, a bias-controlled multiplex PCR. Per the authors' processing: The number of nucleated cells in each sample was estimated by amplification of reference gene primers within the assay. To quantify the absolute abundance of each unique TCRbeta CDR3 rearrangement, sequence reads were collapsed and filtered. For each sample, productive Simpson clonality was calculated as the square root of Simpson's diversity index across productive rearrangements. The clones in this table, taken by TCRdb from immuneACCESS, are in-frame only. Not every clone is retained; where verified, under half of the shortfall comes from an unresolved V gene, and the cause of the rest is unknown. The V and J calls and the clone size are those of that table, but D and trimming were determined from the DNA. The sample yields 9,000 or so clones; under 90% were counted once. The ten largest make up 6.5% to 8% of the sample.

The paper's findings and limits, for the study overall: The amount of clinical and demographic metadata varied by source and participant and was provided uncurated.

Sequences were obtained from peripheral blood. The sequence joins TRBV2 to TRBJ1-2, with 9 middle bases fitting TRBD1. The clonotype comes from a man in his 70s with active COVID-19. CDR3 loop: CASSEEGTGIKPYGYTF. The sequence in DNA is TGTGCCAGCAGTGAAGAGGGGACAGGGATTAAGCCCTATGGCTACACCTTC.